This T cell receptor beta chain emerged from a study of blood T cell repertoires in COVID-19. Study at large: Samples came from the United States, Italy and Spain, spanning acute and convalescent COVID-19. T cells, B-cell-depleted T cells, or PBMCs provided the cDNA or gDNA that served as material.

The CDR3 totals 14 residues. Trimming cost V 4 bases and J 3 bases, with 9 bases left between them. Germline CDR1 reads SGHAT; CDR2 reads FQNNGV. Per the original data handling: Nucleated cell counts were estimated from reference gene primer amplification. Profiling relied on immunoSEQ multiplex PCR, and the TCRdb table lists in-frame clones only, not all of them. That table is the source of V, J and clone size, and D and trimming were worked out from the DNA. Seen here are some 170,000 clones, roughly 82% observed once, and the top ten hold around 8%. This clone was counted between two and nine times.

V usage is TRBV11-2 and J usage is TRBJ1-4; D may be TRBD1 (5 bases). The source is a woman between 70 and 85 years old with acute or convalescent COVID-19. The sample consisted of peripheral blood. The CDR3 coding sequence is TGTGCCAGCAGCTCAGGGTCGGCTAATGAAAAACTGTTTTTT. This sequence encodes CASSSGSANEKLFF. The complete variable domain, with remaining parts taken from reference TRBV11-2 and TRBJ1-4, reads EAGVAQSPRYKIIEKRQSVAFWCNPISGHATLYWYQQILGQGPKLLIQFQNNGVVDDSQLPKDRFSAERLKGVDSTLKIQPAKLEDSAVYLCASSSGSANEKLFFGSGTQLSVL.